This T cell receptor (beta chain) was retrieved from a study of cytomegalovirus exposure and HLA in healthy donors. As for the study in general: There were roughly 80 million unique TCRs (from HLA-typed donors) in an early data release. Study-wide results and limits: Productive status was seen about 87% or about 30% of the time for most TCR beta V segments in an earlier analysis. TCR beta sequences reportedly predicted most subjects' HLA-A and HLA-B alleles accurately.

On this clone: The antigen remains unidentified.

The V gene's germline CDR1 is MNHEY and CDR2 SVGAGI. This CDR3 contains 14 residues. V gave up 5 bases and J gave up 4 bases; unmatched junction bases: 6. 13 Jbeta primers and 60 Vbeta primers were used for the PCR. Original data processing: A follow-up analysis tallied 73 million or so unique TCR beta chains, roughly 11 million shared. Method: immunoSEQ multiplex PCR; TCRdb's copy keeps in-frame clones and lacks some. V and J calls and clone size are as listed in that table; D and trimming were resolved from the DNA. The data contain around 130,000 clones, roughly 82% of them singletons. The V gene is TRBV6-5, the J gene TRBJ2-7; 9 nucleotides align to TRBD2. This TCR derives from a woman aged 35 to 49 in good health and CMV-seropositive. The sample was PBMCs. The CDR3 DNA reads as TGTGCCAGCAGTCCGGGACTAGCCATTTACGAGCAGTACTTC. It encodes CASSPGLAIYEQYF.